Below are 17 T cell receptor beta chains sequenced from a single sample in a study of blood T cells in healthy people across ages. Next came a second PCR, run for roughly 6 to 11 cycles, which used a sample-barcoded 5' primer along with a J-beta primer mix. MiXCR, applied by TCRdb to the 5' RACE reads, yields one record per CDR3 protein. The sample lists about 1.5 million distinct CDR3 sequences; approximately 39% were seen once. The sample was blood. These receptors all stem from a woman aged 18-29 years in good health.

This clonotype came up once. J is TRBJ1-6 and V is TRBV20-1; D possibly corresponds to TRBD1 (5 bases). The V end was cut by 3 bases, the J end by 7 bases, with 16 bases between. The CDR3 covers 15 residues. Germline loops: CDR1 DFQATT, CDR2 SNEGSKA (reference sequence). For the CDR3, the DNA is TGCAGTGCTAGGGTGGCAGGGCCTTGGAATTCACCCCTCCACTTT. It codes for CSARVAGPWNSPLHF.

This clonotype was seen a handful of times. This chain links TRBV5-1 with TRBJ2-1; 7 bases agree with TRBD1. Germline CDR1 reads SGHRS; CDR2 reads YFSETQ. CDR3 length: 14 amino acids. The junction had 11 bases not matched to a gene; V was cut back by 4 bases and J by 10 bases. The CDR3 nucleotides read TGCGCCAGCAGCGGCGGACAGGCCAGGGTGGAGCAGTTCTTC. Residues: CASSGGQARVEQFF. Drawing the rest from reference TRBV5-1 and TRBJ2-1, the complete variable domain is KAGVTQTPRYLIKTRGQQVTLSCSPISGHRSVSWYQQTPGQGLQFLFEYFSETQRNKGNFPGRFSGRQFSNSRSEMNVSTLELGDSALYLCASSGGQARVEQFFGPGTRLTVL.

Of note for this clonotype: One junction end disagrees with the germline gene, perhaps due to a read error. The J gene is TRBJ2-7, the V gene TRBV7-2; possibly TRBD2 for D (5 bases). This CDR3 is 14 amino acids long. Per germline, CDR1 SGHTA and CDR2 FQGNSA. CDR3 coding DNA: TGTGCCAGCAGCGTAGGTGCGGGCGGAACCCTTCGGGACTTC. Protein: CASSVGAGGTLRDF.

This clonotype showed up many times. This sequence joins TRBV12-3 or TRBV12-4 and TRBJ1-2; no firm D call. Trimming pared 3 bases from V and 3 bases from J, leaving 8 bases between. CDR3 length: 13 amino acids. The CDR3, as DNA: TGTGCCAGCAGTTTGGTCCGAGACTATGGCTACACCTTC. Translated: CASSLVRDYGYTF.

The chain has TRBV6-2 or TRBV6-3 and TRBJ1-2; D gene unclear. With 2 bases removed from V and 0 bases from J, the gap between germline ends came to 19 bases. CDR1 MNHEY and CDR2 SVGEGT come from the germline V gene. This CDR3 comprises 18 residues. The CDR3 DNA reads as TGTGCCAGCAGTTACCCACGGCAGAGACCCGACTCTAACTATGGCTACACCTTC. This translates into CASSYPRQRPDSNYGYTF.

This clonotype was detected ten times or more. The CDR3 DNA follows: TGTGCCAGCAGCTCTCAGGAGAACACTGAAGCTTTCTTT. It specifies CASSSQENTEAFF. The V gene is TRBV7-9, the J gene TRBJ1-1, with D unclear. Germline CDR1 SEHNR, CDR2 FQNEAQ (reference sequence). The CDR3 contains 13 residues. Trimming took off 4 bases at V and 1 base at J, with 7 bases between the two ends.

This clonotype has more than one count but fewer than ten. CDR3 sequence reads: CASSLAGYLAYNEQFF. The CDR3, as DNA: TGTGCCAGCAGCTTAGCGGGGTATCTCGCCTACAATGAGCAGTTCTTC. This chain uses TRBV7-2 with TRBJ2-1; D is uncertain. This CDR3 is 16 amino acids long. The ends were cut back, 0 bases at V and 2 bases at J, with 11 bases in the middle. CDR1 is SGHTA, CDR2 FQGNSA, per germline.

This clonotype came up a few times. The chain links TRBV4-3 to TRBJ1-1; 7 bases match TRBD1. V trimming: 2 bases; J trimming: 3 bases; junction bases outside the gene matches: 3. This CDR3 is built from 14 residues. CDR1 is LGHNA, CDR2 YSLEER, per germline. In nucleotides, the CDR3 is TGCGCCAGCAGCCAAAAAACAGGGGACACTGAAGCTTTCTTT. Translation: CASSQKTGDTEAFF.

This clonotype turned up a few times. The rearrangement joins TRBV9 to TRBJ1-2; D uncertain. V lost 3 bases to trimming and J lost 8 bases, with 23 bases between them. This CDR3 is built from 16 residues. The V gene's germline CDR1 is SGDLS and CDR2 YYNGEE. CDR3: CASSARTVKGGLGYTF. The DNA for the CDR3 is TGTGCCAGCAGCGCCCGGACGGTGAAAGGAGGTTTGGGCTACACCTTC.

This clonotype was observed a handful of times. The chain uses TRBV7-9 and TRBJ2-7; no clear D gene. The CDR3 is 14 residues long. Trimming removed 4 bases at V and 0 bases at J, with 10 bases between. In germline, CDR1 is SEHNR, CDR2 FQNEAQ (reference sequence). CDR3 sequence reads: CASSSDPSSYEQYF. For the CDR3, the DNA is TGTGCCAGCAGCTCTGACCCGAGCTCCTACGAGCAGTACTTC.

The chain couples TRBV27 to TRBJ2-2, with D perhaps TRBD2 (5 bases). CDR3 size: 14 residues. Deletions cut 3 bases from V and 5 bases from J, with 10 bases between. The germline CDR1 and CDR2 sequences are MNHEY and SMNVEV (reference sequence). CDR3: CASSFRGRTGELFF. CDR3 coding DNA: TGTGCCAGCAGTTTCCGCGGGCGGACCGGGGAGCTGTTTTTT.

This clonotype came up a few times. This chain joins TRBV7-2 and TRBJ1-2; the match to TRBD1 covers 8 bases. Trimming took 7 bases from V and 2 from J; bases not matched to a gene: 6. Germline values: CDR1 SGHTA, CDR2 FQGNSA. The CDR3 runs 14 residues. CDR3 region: CASTQGARNYGYTF. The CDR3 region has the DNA TGTGCCAGCACCCAGGGGGCGCGGAACTATGGCTACACCTTC.

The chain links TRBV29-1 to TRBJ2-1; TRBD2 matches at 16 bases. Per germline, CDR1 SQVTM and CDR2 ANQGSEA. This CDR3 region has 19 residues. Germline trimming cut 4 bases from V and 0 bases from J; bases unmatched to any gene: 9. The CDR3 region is CSVVGLAGGPGGSYNEQFF. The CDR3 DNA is TGCAGCGTTGTGGGACTAGCGGGAGGGCCAGGGGGCTCCTACAATGAGCAGTTCTTC.

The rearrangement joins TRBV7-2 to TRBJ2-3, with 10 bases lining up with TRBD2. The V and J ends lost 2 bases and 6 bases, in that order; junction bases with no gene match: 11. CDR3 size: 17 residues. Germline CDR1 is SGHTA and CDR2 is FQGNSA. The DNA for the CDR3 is TGTGCCAGCAGCTTAACACTAGCGGGGCCGAGTGCGGATACGCAGTATTTT. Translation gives CASSLTLAGPSADTQYF.

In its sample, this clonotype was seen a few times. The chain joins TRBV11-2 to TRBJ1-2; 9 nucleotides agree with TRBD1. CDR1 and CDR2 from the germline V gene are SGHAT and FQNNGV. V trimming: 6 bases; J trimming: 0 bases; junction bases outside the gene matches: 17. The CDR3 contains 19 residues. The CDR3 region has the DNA TGTGCCAGCAGACCGGACAGGGGCCACCTCACGTTAGCTAACTATGGCTACACCTTC. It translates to CASRPDRGHLTLANYGYTF.

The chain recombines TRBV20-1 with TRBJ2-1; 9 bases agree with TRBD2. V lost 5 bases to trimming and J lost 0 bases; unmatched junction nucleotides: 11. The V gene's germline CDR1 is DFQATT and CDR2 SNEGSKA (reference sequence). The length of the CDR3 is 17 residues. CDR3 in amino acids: CSAPHGLAPSSYNEQFF. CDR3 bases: TGCAGTGCTCCCCACGGACTAGCGCCAAGCTCCTACAATGAGCAGTTCTTC.

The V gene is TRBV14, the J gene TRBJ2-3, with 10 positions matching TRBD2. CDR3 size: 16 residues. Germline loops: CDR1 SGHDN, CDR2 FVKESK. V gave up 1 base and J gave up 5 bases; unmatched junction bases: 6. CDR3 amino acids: CASSQGGAGGQDTQYF. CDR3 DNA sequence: TGTGCCAGCAGCCAAGGAGGAGCGGGAGGGCAAGATACGCAGTATTTT.